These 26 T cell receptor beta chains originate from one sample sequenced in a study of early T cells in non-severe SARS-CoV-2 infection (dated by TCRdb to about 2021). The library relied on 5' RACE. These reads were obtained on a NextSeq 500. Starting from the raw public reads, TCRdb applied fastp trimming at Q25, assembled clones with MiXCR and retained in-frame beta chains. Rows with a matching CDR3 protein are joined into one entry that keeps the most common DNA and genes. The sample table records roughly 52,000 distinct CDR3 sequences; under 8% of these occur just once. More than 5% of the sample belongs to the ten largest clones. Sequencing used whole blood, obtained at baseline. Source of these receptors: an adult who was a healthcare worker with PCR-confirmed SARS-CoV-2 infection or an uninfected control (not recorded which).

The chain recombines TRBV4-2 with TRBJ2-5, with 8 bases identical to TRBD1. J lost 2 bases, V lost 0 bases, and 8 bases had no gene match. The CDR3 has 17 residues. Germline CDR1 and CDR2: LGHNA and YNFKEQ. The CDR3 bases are TGTGCCAGCAGCCAAGAGGGGACAGGCGGGGTTCAAGAGACCCAGTACTTC. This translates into CASSQEGTGGVQETQYF.

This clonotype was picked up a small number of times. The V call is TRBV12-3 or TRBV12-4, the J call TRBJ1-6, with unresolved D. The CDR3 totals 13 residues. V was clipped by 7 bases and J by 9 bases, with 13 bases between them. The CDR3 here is CASNGELGSPLHF. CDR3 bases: TGTGCCAGCAACGGGGAGCTTGGTTCACCCCTCCACTTT.

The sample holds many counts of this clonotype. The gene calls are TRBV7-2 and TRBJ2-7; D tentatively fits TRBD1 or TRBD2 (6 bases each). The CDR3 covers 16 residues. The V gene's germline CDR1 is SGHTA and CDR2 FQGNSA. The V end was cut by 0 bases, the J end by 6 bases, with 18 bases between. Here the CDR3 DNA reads TGTGCCAGCAGCTTAGCAGACTCAGGAGGGGGTTCCGAGCAGTACTTC. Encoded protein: CASSLADSGGGSEQYF.

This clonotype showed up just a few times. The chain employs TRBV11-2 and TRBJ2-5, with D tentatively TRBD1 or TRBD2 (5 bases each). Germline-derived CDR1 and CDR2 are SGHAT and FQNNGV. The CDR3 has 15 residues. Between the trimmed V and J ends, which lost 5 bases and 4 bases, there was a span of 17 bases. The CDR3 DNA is TGTGCCAGCAGCCGGGGACCGTTTCAAGCAGAGACCCAGTACTTC. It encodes CASSRGPFQAETQYF.

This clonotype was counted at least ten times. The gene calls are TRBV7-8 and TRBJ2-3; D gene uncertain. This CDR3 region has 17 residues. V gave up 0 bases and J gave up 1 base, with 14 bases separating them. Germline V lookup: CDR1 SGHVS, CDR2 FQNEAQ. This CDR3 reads CASSLAAGRSRTDTQYF. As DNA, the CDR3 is TGTGCCAGCAGCTTAGCCGCCGGGCGGTCCCGCACAGATACGCAGTATTTT.

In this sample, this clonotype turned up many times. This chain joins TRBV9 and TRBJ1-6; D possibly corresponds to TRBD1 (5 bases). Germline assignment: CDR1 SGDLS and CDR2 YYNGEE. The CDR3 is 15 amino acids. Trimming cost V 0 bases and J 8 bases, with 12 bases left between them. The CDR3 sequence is CASSVGGNWDSPLHF. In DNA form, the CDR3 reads TGTGCCAGCAGCGTAGGGGGGAACTGGGATTCACCCCTCCACTTT.

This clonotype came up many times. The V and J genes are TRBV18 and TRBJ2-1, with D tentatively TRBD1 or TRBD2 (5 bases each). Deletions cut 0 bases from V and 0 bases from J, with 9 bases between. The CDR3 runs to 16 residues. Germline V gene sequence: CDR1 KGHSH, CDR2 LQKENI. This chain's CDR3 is CASSPPGGGSYNEQFF. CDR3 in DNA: TGTGCCAGCTCACCACCGGGTGGGGGCTCCTACAATGAGCAGTTCTTC.

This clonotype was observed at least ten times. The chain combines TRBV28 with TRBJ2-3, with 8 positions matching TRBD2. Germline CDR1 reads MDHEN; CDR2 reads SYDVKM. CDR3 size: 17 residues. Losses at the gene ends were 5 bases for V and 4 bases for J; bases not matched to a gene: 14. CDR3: CASSPDPGGAVADTQYF. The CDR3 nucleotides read TGTGCCAGCAGTCCCGATCCCGGGGGGGCAGTTGCAGATACGCAGTATTTT.

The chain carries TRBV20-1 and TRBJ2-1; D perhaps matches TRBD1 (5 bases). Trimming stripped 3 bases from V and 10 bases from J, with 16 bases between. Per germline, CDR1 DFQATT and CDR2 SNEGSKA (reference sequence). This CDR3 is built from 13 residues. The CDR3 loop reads CSASPGHAYEQFF. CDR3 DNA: TGCAGTGCTAGCCCAGGACATGCTTACGAGCAGTTCTTC.

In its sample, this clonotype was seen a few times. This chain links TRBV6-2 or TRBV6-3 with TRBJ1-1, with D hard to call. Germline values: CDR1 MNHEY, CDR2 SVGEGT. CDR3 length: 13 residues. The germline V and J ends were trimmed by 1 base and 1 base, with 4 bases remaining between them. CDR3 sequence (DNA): TGTGCCAGCAGTTACTTGGGGAACACTGAAGCTTTCTTT. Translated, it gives CASSYLGNTEAFF.

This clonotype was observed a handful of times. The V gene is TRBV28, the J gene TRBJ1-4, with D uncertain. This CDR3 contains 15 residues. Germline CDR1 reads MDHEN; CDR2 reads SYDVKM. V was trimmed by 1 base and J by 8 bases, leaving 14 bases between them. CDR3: CASSLSIVITEKLFF. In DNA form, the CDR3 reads TGTGCCAGCAGTTTATCGATAGTTATTACGGAAAAACTGTTTTTT.

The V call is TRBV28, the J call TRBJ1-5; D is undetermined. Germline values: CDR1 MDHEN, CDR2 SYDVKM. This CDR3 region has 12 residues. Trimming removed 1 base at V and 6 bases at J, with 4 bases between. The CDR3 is CASSLFFQPQHF. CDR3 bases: TGTGCCAGCAGTTTATTTTTTCAGCCCCAGCATTTT.

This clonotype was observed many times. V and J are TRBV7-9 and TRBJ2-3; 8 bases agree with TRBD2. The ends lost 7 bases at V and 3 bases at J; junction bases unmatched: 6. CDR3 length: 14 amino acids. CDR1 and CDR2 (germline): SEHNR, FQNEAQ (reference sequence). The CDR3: CASTRSGDTDTQYF. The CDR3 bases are TGTGCCAGCACACGTAGCGGGGATACAGATACGCAGTATTTT. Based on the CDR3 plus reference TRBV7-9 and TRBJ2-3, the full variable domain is DTGVSQNPRHKITKRGQNVTFRCDPISEHNRLYWYRQTLGQGPEFLTYFQNEAQLEKSRLLSDRFSAERPKGSFSTLEIQRTEQGDSAMYLCASTRSGDTDTQYFGPGTRLTVL.

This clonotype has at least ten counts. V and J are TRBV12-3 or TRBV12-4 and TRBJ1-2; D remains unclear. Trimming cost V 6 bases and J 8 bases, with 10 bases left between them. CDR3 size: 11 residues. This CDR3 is CASRSGRGYTF. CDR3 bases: TGTGCCAGCAGGTCCGGGCGCGGCTACACCTTC.

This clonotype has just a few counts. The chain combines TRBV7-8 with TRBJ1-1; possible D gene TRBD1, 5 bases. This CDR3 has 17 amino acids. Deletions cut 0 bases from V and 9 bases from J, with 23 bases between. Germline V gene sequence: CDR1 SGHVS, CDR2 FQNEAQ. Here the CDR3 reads CASSLAIRLGVGDQAFF. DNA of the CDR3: TGTGCCAGCAGCTTAGCCATACGGTTGGGGGTCGGAGATCAAGCTTTCTTT.

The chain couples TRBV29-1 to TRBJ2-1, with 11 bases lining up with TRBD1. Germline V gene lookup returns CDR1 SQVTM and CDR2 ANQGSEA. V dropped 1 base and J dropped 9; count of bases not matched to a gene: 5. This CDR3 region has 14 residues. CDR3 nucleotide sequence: TGCAGCGTTGAAGGGACAGGGGGCTGGAGTGAGCAGTTCTTC. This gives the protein CSVEGTGGWSEQFF.

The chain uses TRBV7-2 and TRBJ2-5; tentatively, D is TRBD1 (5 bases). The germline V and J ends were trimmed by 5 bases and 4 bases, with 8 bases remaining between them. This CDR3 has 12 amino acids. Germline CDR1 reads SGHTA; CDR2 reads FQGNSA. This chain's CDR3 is CASSKGPETQYF. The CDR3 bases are TGTGCCAGCAGCAAGGGGCCAGAGACCCAGTACTTC.

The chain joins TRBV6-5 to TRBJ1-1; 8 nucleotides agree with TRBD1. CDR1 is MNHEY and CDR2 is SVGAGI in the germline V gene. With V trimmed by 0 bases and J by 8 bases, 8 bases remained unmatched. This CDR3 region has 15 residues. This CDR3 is CASSYSFLTGEEAFF. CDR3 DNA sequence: TGTGCCAGCAGTTACTCGTTCCTGACAGGGGAAGAAGCTTTCTTT.

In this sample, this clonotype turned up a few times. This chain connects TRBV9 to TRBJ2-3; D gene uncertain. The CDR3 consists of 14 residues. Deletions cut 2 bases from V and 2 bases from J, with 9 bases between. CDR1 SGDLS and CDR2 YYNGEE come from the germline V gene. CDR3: CASSVYIVTDTQYF. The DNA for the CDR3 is TGTGCCAGCAGCGTCTACATTGTCACAGATACGCAGTATTTT.

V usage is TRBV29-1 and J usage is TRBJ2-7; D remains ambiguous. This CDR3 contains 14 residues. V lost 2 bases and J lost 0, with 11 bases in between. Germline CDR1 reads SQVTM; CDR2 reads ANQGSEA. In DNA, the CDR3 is TGCAGCGTTGAACCCGGATCAAGCTCCTACGAGCAGTACTTC. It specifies CSVEPGSSSYEQYF.

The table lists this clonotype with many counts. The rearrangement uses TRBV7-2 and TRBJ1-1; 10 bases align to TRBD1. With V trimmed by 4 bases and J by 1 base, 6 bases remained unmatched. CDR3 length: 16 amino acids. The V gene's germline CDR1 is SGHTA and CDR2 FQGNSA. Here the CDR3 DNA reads TGTGCCAGCAGCTCCGCGACAGGGGGCAGGAACACTGAAGCTTTCTTT. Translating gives CASSSATGGRNTEAFF.

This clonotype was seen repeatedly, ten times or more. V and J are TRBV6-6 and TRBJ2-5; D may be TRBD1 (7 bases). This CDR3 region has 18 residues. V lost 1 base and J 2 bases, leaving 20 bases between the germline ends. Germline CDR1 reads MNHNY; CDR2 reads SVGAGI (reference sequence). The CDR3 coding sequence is TGTGCCAGCAGTTACTTCGGCAGGGGGGAAGGGAAACAAGAGACCCAGTACTTC. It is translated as CASSYFGRGEGKQETQYF.

The CDR3 DNA reads TGTGCCAGCGGGGGGACTAGGTACGAGACCCAGTACTTC. Translating it yields CASGGTRYETQYF. This sequence joins TRBV6-2 or TRBV6-3 and TRBJ2-5; 8 nucleotides line up with TRBD2. Germline-derived CDR1 and CDR2 are MNHEY and SVGEGT. The CDR3 runs to 13 residues. V shed 8 bases and J 5 bases; nucleotides not matched to a gene: 7.

The CDR3: CASGGDRVNYGYTF. CDR3 coding DNA: TGTGCTAGTGGCGGGGACAGGGTGAACTATGGCTACACCTTC. This chain joins TRBV12-5 and TRBJ1-2, with TRBD1 identical over 9 bases. With V trimmed by 6 bases and J by 2 bases, 4 bases remained unmatched. The CDR3 contains 14 residues. CDR1 is LGHNT and CDR2 is FRNRAP in the germline V gene.

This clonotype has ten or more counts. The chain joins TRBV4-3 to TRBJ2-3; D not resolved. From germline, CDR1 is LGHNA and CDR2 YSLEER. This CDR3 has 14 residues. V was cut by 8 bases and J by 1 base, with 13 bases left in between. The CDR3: CASSPQDRTDTQYF. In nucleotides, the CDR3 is TGCGCCAGCTCCCCCCAGGACCGCACAGATACGCAGTATTTT.

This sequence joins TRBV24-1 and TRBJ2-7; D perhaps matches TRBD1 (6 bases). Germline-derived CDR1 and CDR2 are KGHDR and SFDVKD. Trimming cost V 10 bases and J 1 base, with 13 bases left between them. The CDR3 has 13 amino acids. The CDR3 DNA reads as TGTGCCACGAGCGGACAGACGTCCTACGAGCAGTACTTC. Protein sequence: CATSGQTSYEQYF.